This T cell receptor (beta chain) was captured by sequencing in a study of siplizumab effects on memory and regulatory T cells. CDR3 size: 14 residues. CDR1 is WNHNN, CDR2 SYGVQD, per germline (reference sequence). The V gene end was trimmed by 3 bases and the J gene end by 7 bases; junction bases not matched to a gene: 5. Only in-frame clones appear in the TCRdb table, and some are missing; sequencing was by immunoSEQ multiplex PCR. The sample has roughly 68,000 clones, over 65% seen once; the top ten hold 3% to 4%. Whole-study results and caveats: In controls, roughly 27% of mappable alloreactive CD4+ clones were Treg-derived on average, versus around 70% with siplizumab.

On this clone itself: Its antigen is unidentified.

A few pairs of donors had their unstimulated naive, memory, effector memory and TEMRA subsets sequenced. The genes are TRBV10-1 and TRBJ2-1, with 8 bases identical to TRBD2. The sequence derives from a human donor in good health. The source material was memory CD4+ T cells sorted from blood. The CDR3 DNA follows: TGCGCCAGCAGTGACCTCGGGAGGGAAAATGAGCAGTTCTTC. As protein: CASSDLGRENEQFF.